These T cell receptor beta chains were read from a single sample in a study of cytomegalovirus exposure and HLA in healthy donors. Only in-frame clones appear in the TCRdb table, and some are missing; sequencing was by immunoSEQ multiplex PCR. Here the sample spans 120,000 to 150,000 clones, roughly nine tenths being singletons. What was sequenced was PBMCs. The receptor source for this set is a man in his late teens or twenties in good health and CMV-seronegative. The CDR3 runs from the conserved cysteine through the conserved F or W. D genes are given only for firm matches.

v_gene	d_gene	j_gene	CDR3aa	CDR3nt
TRBV7-2	NA	TRBJ2-1	CASSRYPARKYYNEQFF	TGTGCCAGCAGCCGCTACCCCGCAAGAAAGTACTACAATGAGCAGTTCTTC
TRBV18	NA	TRBJ2-2	CASSPIVGHLNTGELFF	TGTGCCAGCTCACCAATAGTGGGACACCTGAACACCGGGGAGCTGTTTTTT
TRBV18	TRBD2	TRBJ2-7	CASSPGLAGLYEQYF	TGTGCCAGCTCACCAGGACTAGCGGGGCTCTACGAGCAGTACTTC
TRBV6-5	NA	TRBJ1-1	CASSYDLKTGLTEAFF	TGTGCCAGCAGTTATGATCTAAAAACAGGGCTCACTGAAGCTTTCTTT
TRBV19	NA	TRBJ1-3	CASSKDPRAGNTIYF	TGTGCCAGTAGTAAAGACCCCAGGGCTGGAAACACCATATATTTT
TRBV9	TRBD1	TRBJ1-1	CASSVPGQGGTEAFF	TGTGCCAGCAGCGTGCCGGGACAGGGTGGCACTGAAGCTTTCTTT
TRBV5-6	NA	TRBJ1-1	CASSLSPGNTEAFF	TGTGCCAGCAGCTTGAGCCCGGGGAACACTGAAGCTTTCTTT
TRBV5-5	TRBD1	TRBJ2-7	CASSLGLGTGRYEQYF	TGTGCCAGCAGCTTGGGACTCGGGACAGGGAGATACGAGCAGTACTTC
TRBV5-6	TRBD1	TRBJ2-4	CASSFGQGAGNIQYF	TGTGCCAGCAGCTTTGGACAGGGGGCCGGAAACATTCAGTACTTC
TRBV4-1	TRBD2	TRBJ2-2	CASSQPPGLAGGNTGELFF	TGCGCCAGCAGCCAACCTCCGGGACTAGCGGGGGGGAACACCGGGGAGCTGTTTTTT
TRBV6-6	NA	TRBJ2-3	CASSPRGRADTQYF	TGTGCCAGCAGTCCCCGGGGGAGAGCGGATACGCAGTATTTT
TRBV28	NA	TRBJ1-1	CASSLGLEAFF	TGTGCCAGCAGTTTAGGGCTAGAAGCTTTCTTT
TRBV5-1	TRBD1	TRBJ1-4	CASSSGGGTTNEKLFF	TGCGCCAGCAGCTCAGGGGGAGGTACAACTAATGAAAAACTGTTTTTT
TRBV5-6	NA	TRBJ2-4	CASSLNLGGRNIQYF	TGTGCCAGCAGCTTAAATCTCGGAGGTAGGAACATTCAGTACTTC
TRBV6-6	TRBD1	TRBJ2-7	CASRDGTGSEQYF	TGTGCCAGCAGGGACGGGACAGGGTCCGAGCAGTACTTC
TRBV7-2	TRBD2	TRBJ2-7	CASSSLNLAGSSYEQYF	TGTGCCAGCAGCTCCTTGAATCTAGCGGGTAGCTCCTACGAGCAGTACTTC
TRBV6-5	NA	TRBJ2-7	CASSYSNGLEQYF	TGTGCCAGCAGTTACTCGAACGGACTGGAGCAGTACTTC
TRBV12-5	TRBD1	TRBJ2-7	CASGTWTGREQYF	TGTGCTAGTGGTACCTGGACAGGGAGGGAGCAGTACTTC
TRBV28	TRBD1	TRBJ1-2	CASSTTGVERGYTF	TGTGCCAGCAGTACAACAGGGGTCGAGCGTGGCTACACCTTC
TRBV19	NA	TRBJ1-5	CASSPTHRDNQPQHF	TGTGCCAGTAGTCCAACTCACAGGGATAATCAGCCCCAGCATTTT
TRBV7-9	TRBD1	TRBJ1-5	CASSLTGTDNQPQHF	TGTGCCAGCAGTTTAACCGGGACAGATAATCAGCCCCAGCATTTT
TRBV29-1	NA	TRBJ2-5	CSVEEGVQTQYF	TGCAGCGTTGAAGAAGGGGTCCAGACCCAGTACTTC
TRBV4-1	NA	TRBJ1-2	CASSYEGRGHYGYTF	TGCGCCAGCAGCTACGAGGGCAGGGGCCACTATGGCTACACCTTC